The 14 T cell receptor beta chains reported below all come from one sample, sequenced in a study of T cell clusters in autoimmune cytopenias. TRB rearrangements were amplified by touch-down multiplex PCR with mixed TRB-A/B primers. Using the multiplex PCR reads, TCRdb records one entry per CDR3 protein without DNA. The table lists some 8,300 distinct CDR3 sequences. TRB was amplified from about 270 ng of peripheral blood genomic DNA per sample. Material for sequencing was peripheral blood. The receptors derive from a human donor with an autoimmune cytopenia or autoimmune hepatitis (not recorded which).

This chain joins TRBV19 and TRBJ1-1; TCRdb picks TRBD1, but there is no DNA to check that call. Germline lookup yields CDR1 LNHDA and CDR2 SQIVND (reference sequence). This CDR3 region has 16 residues. The CDR3: CASSTEGRGRKKEAFF.

This clonotype is deemed medium-sized by its frequency. This rearrangement joins TRBV27 to TRBJ2-3; TCRdb's D gene call, TRBD2, goes unchecked for lack of DNA. CDR1 and CDR2 from the germline V gene are MNHEY and SMNVEV (reference sequence). The length of the CDR3 is 18 residues. The CDR3 sequence: CASSLISYGPGGADTQYF.

The chain uses TRBV20-1 and TRBJ2-3. The CDR3 runs 14 residues. Germline assignment: CDR1 DFQATT and CDR2 SNEGSKA (reference sequence). The CDR3 region is CSAKTAAREDTQYF.

The CDR3 is CASSWDRAGELFF. The chain combines TRBV5-6 with TRBJ2-2. The CDR3 covers 13 residues. From germline, CDR1 is SGHDT and CDR2 YYEEEE.

The J gene is TRBJ2-3, the V gene TRBV6-2 or TRBV6-3; TCRdb's D call, TRBD2, is unchecked because there is no DNA. This CDR3 is 12 amino acids long. Germline CDR1 is MNHEY and CDR2 is SVGEGT. The chain's CDR3 is CASGSGTDTQYF.

V gene TRBV27 combines with J gene TRBJ2-1; no DNA is available, so the TRBD2 call from TCRdb remains unchecked. Germline assignment: CDR1 MNHEY and CDR2 SMNVEV (reference sequence). The CDR3 is 13 residues long. The CDR3 loop reads CASRGLARNEQFF.

This chain joins TRBV6-6 and TRBJ2-1; the TCRdb call, TRBD2, lacks DNA for checking. The CDR3 length is 15 residues. CDR1 and CDR2 from the germline V gene are MNHNY and SVGAGI (reference sequence). This CDR3 reads CASSSGTTAYNEQFF.

This clonotype counts as medium-sized by frequency. The rearrangement links TRBV29-1 to TRBJ1-4; absent DNA, TCRdb's TRBD1 call cannot be checked. The CDR3 contains 12 residues. CDR1 and CDR2 (germline): SQVTM, ANQGSEA. CDR3 in amino acids: CSATVLNEKLFF.

This chain joins TRBV20-1 and TRBJ1-2; the D call of TRBD1 rests on TCRdb alone, since no DNA is present to check it. This CDR3 is built from 12 residues. Germline V CDR1 and CDR2: DFQATT, SNEGSKA (reference sequence). The CDR3 sequence: CSATYQGYGYTF.

The chain employs TRBV19 and TRBJ1-1; TCRdb selects TRBD1, and the lack of DNA leaves this call unchecked. Germline values: CDR1 LNHDA, CDR2 SQIVND (reference sequence). The CDR3 has 14 amino acids. The CDR3 here is CASNTGTGGTEAFF.

This sequence joins TRBV28 and TRBJ2-2; TCRdb indicates TRBD2, and absent DNA this call remains unverified. The germline V gene has CDR1 MDHEN and CDR2 SYDVKM. There are 14 residues in the CDR3. CDR3 amino acids: CASSFRLNTGELFF.

The chain employs TRBV6-6 and TRBJ2-2. The germline CDR1 and CDR2 sequences are MNHNY and SVGAGI (reference sequence). The CDR3 contains 13 residues. Here the CDR3 reads CASRYINTGELSF.

This clonotype ranks as medium-sized (0.01 to 0.1%) in terms of frequency. V is TRBV7-6 and J is TRBJ2-2; TCRdb picks TRBD2, but there is no DNA to check that call. The length of the CDR3 is 12 residues. Germline CDR1 SGHVS, CDR2 FNYEAQ. The CDR3 loop reads CASSFGGGELFF.

This chain connects TRBV5-6 to TRBJ2-1; TCRdb reports TRBD1, a call that lacks DNA to check it against. Germline values: CDR1 SGHDT, CDR2 YYEEEE. The CDR3 consists of 15 residues. The CDR3 loop reads CASSLYQDSRDEQFF.